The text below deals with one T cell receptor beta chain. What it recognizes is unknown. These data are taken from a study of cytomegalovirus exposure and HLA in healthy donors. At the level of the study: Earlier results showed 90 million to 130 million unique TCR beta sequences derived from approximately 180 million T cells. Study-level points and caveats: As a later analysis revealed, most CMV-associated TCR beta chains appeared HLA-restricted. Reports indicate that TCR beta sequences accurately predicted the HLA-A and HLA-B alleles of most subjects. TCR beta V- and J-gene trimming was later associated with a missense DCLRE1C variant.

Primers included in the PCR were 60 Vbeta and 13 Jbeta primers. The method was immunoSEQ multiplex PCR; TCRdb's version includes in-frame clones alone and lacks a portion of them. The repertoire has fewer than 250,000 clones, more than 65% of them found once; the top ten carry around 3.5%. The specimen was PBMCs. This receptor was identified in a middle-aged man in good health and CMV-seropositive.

CDR3 sequence: CASSVDSGREYNEQFF. The CDR3 coding sequence is TGTGCCAGCAGCGTAGATAGCGGGAGGGAGTACAATGAGCAGTTCTTC. The gene calls are TRBV9 and TRBJ2-1; 11 bases are a match to TRBD2. From germline, CDR1 is SGDLS and CDR2 YYNGEE. J gave up 4 bases and V 0 bases, and 3 bases lay outside the gene matches. The CDR3 runs 16 residues.